A selection of T cell receptor beta chains follows, all from one sample in a study of OX40 agonist ivuxolimab in advanced cancers. Sequenced by immunoSEQ multiplex PCR; TCRdb stores in-frame clones only, minus some. The sample has about 100,000 clones, approximately 90% seen once. This material consisted of CD4+ or CD8+ T cells sorted from blood, taken in a trial of the OX40 agonist ivuxolimab. The origin of the receptors is an adult with an advanced solid tumor such as melanoma, head and neck, liver or kidney cancer. Each CDR3 is given with its conserved first and last residue.

>TRBV7-9|TRBJ2-1
CASSFSESYNEQFF
>TRBV18|TRBJ1-1
CASSGADEAFF
>TRBV20-1|TRBJ2-3
CSARSWDTQYF
>TRBV7-8|TRBJ1-5
CASSLVVPGTTWTDQPQHF
>TRBV2|TRBJ1-5
CASRAYDGQPQHF
>TRBV7-9|TRBJ2-3
CASSLHIGGISDTQYF
>TRBV5-1|TRBJ2-2
CASSLGLAGGPNTGELFF
>TRBV7-9|TRBJ2-6
CASLISGANVLTF
>TRBV5-5|TRBJ2-7
CASAPGGDLSYEQYF
>TRBV6-5|TRBJ1-4
CASSPNRGFNEKLFF
>TRBV4-1|TRBJ2-3
CASSPTGVVDTQYF
>TRBV19|TRBJ2-5
CASRGSGGGETQYF
>TRBV28|TRBJ2-1
CASSLSREQFF
>TRBV11-3|TRBJ2-5
CASSLSGAETQYF
>TRBV18|TRBJ2-7
CASSPRQGAYEQYF
>TRBV10-2|TRBJ1-2
CALWRVTGGDYGYTF
>TRBV27|TRBJ2-7
CASRSTREYEQYF
>TRBV19|TRBJ1-3
CASTRLKSSGNTIYF
>TRBV9|TRBJ2-4
CASSFSGSMTKNIQYF
>TRBV29-1|TRBJ1-2
CSVDSDLHGYTF
>TRBV5-4|TRBJ2-3
CASSLLSGSAGSTDTQYF
>TRBV28|TRBJ2-5
CASSMGREETQYF
>TRBV28|TRBJ1-2
CASSQRGGYGYTF
>TRBV2|TRBJ2-7
CASSEVSGRVVYEQYF
>TRBV7-2|TRBJ2-2
CASSPQDTGELFF
>TRBV4-1|TRBJ2-5
CASSQDRARGAETQYF
>TRBV10-2|TRBJ2-7
CASTPSGSYEQYF
>TRBV28|TRBJ1-5
CASSPRGLTSNQPQHF
>TRBV18|TRBJ2-7
CASSVAGNYEQYF
>TRBV19|TRBJ2-1
CASSIQRVSYNEQFF
>TRBV19|TRBJ2-3
CASSIGSAPGDTQYF
>TRBV28|TRBJ2-7
CASSRTGPRGYEQYF
>TRBV5-4|TRBJ2-7
CASSLGLAGLYEQYF
>TRBV6-1|TRBJ2-3
CASMPPNTDTQYF
>TRBV10-1|TRBJ2-7
CASPATTSETYEQYF
>TRBV7-9|TRBJ1-4
CASSSKVRVQTNEKLFF
>TRBV12-5|TRBJ1-1
CASGLEAGTEAFF
>TRBV19|TRBJ1-2
CASSVDRYGYTF
>TRBV7-9|TRBJ2-7
CASSPPGLATSEQYF
>TRBV10-3|TRBJ1-1
CAISEGGLRRTEAFF
>TRBV7-9|TRBJ2-1
CASSWNSGIRGNEQFF
>TRBV5-6|TRBJ2-3
CASSLMGISSTDTQYF
>TRBV28|TRBJ2-1
CASSILRTSGRHNEQFF
>TRBV10-3|TRBJ2-7
CAISDLQQSSYEQYF
>TRBV6-5|TRBJ1-3
CASSDDRNSGNTIYF
>TRBV5-6|TRBJ1-1
CASSRPGFGAFF
>TRBV28|TRBJ2-1
CASSFRPPHGNEQFF
>TRBV28|TRBJ1-5
CASWASNQPQHF
>TRBV9|TRBJ1-2
CASSVAEYGYGYTF
>TRBV9|TRBJ2-2
CASSATGNTGELFF
>TRBV28|TRBJ1-5
CASSSRSNQPQHF
>TRBV18|TRBJ2-2
CASSPPGNTGELFF
>TRBV27|TRBJ2-2
CASSTSGRITGELFF
>TRBV19|TRBJ2-3
CASRSPGQGSSDTQYF
>TRBV5-1|TRBJ2-1
CASSPPGTSGLNEQFF
>TRBV7-2|TRBJ1-3
CASSSPQGQGNTIYF
>TRBV6-1|TRBJ2-4
CASSEALLSGVAKNIQYF
>TRBV11-1|TRBJ2-2
CASSLTSWWDGELFF
>TRBV5-1|TRBJ2-7
CASSLDGTSALEQYF
>TRBV6-4|TRBJ2-7
CASRRDRESYEQYF